This T cell receptor beta chain comes out of a study of cytomegalovirus exposure and HLA in healthy donors. Looking at the study overall: About 85 million unique TCRs from HLA-typed donors were held in an early release of data.

On this clone: The antigen is undetermined.

PCR used 60 Vbeta primers and 13 Jbeta primers. Data came from immunoSEQ multiplex PCR; TCRdb stores just in-frame clones and leaves some out. The sample has around 140,000 clones; less than 90% are singletons. CDR3 length: 15 amino acids. With 5 bases clipped from V and 11 bases from J, the junction kept 12 bases outside the gene matches. Germline CDR1 SEHNR, CDR2 FQNEAQ (reference sequence). Study-level points and caveats: Most CMV-associated TCR beta chains were later found to appear HLA-restricted. The study labeled 150 to 200 TCR beta chains cytomegalovirus-associated. HLA-A and HLA-B allele assignments for most subjects were reportedly predicted accurately using TCR beta sequences.

Sequenced material: PBMCs. This chain uses TRBV7-9 with TRBJ1-1; 12 nucleotides agree with TRBD1. This sequence was found in a man aged 40-50 years in good health and CMV-seronegative. The CDR3 sequence is CASSGRDRGLREAFF. CDR3 sequence (DNA): TGTGCCAGCAGCGGCCGGGACAGGGGGCTACGAGAGGCTTTCTTT.